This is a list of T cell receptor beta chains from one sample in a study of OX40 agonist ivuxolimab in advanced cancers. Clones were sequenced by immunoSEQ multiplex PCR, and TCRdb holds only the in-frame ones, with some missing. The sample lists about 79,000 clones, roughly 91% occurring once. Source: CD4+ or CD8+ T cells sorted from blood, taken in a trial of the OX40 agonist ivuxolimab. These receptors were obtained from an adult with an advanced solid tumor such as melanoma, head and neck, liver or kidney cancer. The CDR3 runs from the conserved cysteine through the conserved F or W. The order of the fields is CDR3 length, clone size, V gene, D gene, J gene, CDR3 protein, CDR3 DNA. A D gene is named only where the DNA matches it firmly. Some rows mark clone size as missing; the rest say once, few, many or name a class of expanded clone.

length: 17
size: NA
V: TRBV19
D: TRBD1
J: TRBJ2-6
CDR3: CASSRGQGASGANVLTF
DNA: TGTGCCAGTAGTCGGGGTCAGGGGGCTTCCGGGGCCAACGTCCTGACTTTC

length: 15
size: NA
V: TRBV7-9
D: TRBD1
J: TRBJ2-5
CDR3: CASSSRDRDLETQYF
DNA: TGTGCCAGCAGCTCCAGGGACAGGGATTTGGAGACCCAGTACTTC

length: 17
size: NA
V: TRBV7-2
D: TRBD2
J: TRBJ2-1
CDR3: CASSLAYGLDTYNEQFF
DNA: TGTGCCAGCAGCTTAGCCTACGGACTAGATACTTACAATGAGCAGTTCTTC

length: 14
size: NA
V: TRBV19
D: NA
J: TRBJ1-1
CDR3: CASDRGGAHSEAFF
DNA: TGTGCCAGTGACCGGGGAGGGGCTCATTCTGAAGCTTTCTTT

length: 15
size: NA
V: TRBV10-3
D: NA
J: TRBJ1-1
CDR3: CAISENPPVNTEAFF
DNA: TGTGCCATCAGTGAGAACCCCCCAGTGAACACTGAAGCTTTCTTT

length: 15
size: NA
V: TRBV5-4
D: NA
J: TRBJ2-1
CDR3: CASSLDQSSYNEQFF
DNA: TGTGCCAGCAGCTTGGACCAGAGCTCCTACAATGAGCAGTTCTTC

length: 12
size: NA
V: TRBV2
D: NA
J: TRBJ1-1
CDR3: CASSSRVTEAFF
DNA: TGTGCCAGCAGTAGCAGGGTCACTGAAGCTTTCTTT

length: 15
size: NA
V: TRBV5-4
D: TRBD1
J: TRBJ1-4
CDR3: CASSLGGQGEEKLFF
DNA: TGTGCCAGCAGCTTGGGTGGACAGGGCGAGGAAAAACTGTTTTTT

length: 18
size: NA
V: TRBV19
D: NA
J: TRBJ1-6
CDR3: CASSIEPHWSSYNSPLHF
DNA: TGTGCCAGTAGTATAGAGCCACACTGGAGCTCCTATAATTCACCCCTCCACTTT

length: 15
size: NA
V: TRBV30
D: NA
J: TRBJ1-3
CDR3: CAWSFLGASGNTIYF
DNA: TGTGCCTGGAGTTTCCTAGGAGCCTCTGGAAACACCATATATTTT

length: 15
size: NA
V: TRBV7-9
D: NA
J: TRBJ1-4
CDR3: CASSLRGLGREKLFF
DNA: TGTGCCAGCAGCTTAAGGGGTCTTGGTCGGGAAAAACTGTTTTTT

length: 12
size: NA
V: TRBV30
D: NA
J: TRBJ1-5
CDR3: CAWSYHNQPQHF
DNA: TGTGCCTGGAGTTACCACAATCAGCCCCAGCATTTT

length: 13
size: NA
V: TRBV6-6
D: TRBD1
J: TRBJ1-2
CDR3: CASSYGTVNGYTF
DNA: TGTGCCAGCAGTTACGGGACAGTCAATGGCTACACCTTC

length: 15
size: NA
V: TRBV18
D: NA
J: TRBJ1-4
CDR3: CASSRRDRTNEKLFF
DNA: TGTGCCAGCTCACGTCGGGACCGCACTAATGAAAAACTGTTTTTT

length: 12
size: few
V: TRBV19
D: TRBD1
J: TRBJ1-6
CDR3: CASSTDRERLHF
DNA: TGTGCCAGTAGTACCGACAGGGAAAGACTCCACTTT

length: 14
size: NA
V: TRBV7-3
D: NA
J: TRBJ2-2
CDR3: CASSRDRVIGELFF
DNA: TGTGCCAGCAGCAGGGACCGCGTCATCGGGGAGCTGTTTTTT

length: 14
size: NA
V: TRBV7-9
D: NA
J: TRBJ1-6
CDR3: CASSAGHNNSPLHF
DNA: TGTGCCAGCAGCGCCGGACACAATAATTCACCCCTCCACTTT

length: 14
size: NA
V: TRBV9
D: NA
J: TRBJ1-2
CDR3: CASVGDNSNYGYTF
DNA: TGTGCCAGCGTAGGGGACAACTCTAACTATGGCTACACCTTC

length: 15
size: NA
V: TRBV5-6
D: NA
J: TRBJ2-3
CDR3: CASTRGGFSTDTQYF
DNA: TGTGCCAGCACCAGAGGGGGATTTAGCACAGATACGCAGTATTTT

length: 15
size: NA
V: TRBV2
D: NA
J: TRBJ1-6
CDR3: CASSDLGHYNSPLHF
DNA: TGTGCCAGCAGTGACTTGGGGCATTATAATTCACCCCTCCACTTT

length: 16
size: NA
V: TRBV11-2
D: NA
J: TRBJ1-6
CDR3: CASSVSGQGVNSPLHF
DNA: TGTGCCAGCAGCGTTTCTGGGCAGGGTGTTAATTCACCCCTCCACTTT

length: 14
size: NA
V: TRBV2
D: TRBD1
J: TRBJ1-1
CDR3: CASSEAKGARGAFF
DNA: TGTGCCAGCAGTGAAGCTAAGGGGGCCAGGGGAGCTTTCTTT

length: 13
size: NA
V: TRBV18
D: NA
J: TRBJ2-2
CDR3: CASSPQGAGELFF
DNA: TGTGCCAGCTCACCACAGGGTGCCGGGGAGCTGTTTTTT

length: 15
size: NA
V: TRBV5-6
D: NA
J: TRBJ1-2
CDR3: CASSLEFPAGSGYTF
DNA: TGTGCCAGCAGCTTGGAGTTCCCCGCTGGATCTGGCTACACCTTC

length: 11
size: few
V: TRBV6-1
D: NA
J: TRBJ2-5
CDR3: CASSFWETQYF
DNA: TGTGCCAGCAGTTTCTGGGAGACCCAGTACTTC

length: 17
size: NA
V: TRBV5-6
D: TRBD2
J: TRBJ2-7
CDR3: CASSWGWGGRSSYEQYF
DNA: TGTGCCAGCAGCTGGGGCTGGGGGGGTCGAAGCTCCTACGAGCAGTACTTC

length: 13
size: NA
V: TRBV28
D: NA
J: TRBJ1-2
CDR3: CASSQDSYYGYTF
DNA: TGTGCCAGCAGTCAAGACAGTTACTATGGCTACACCTTC

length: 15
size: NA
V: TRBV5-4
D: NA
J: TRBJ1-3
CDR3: CASSLATPSGNTIYF
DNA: TGTGCCAGCAGCTTGGCTACCCCATCTGGAAACACCATATATTTT

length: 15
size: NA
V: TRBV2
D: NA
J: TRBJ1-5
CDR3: CASSRDRPSNQPQHF
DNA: TGTGCCAGCAGTAGGGACCGACCGAGCAATCAGCCCCAGCATTTT

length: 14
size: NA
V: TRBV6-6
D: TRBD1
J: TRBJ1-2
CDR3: CASSRQGRSASATF
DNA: TGTGCCAGCAGTCGACAGGGGAGAAGCGCCTCGGCCACCTTC

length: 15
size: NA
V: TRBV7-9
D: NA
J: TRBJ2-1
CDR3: CASSLRPTQNNEQFF
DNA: TGTGCCAGCAGCTTACGTCCGACCCAAAACAATGAGCAGTTCTTC

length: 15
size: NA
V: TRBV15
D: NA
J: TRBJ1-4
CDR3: CATSRKEDMSEKLFF
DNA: TGTGCCACCAGCAGAAAGGAGGACATGAGCGAAAAACTGTTTTTT

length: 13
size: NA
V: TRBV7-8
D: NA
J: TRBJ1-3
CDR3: CASSLDSRNTIYF
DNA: TGTGCCAGCAGCTTAGACAGTCGAAACACCATATATTTT

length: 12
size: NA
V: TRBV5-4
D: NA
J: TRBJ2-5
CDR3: CASSLGQETQYF
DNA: TGTGCCAGCAGCTTGGGGCAAGAGACCCAGTACTTC

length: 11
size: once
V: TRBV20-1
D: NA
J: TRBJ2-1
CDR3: CSASAGLGQFF
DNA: TGCAGTGCTAGTGCCGGACTGGGGCAGTTCTTC

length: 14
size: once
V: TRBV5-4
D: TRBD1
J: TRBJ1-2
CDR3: CASSRGQGNYGYTF
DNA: TGTGCCAGCAGCAGGGGGCAGGGAAACTATGGCTACACCTTC

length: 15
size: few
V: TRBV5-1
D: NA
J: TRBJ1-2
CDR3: CASSDRGKGGYGYTF
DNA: TGCGCCAGCAGCGACCGGGGGAAGGGAGGCTATGGCTACACCTTC

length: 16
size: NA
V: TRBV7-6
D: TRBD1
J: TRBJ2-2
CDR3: CASSLLGQLNTGELFF
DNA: TGTGCCAGCAGCTTATTGGGACAGCTCAACACCGGGGAGCTGTTTTTT

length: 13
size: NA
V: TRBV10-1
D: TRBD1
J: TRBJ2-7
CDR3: CASSPGTGVEQYF
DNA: TGCGCCAGCAGTCCCGGGACAGGGGTCGAGCAGTACTTC

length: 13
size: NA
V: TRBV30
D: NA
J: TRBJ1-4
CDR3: CAWSVQPNEKLFF
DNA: TGTGCCTGGAGTGTACAGCCTAATGAAAAACTGTTTTTT

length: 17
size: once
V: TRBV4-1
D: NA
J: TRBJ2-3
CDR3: CASSQGRASSSTDTQYF
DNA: TGCGCCAGCAGCCAAGGGAGGGCATCCTCTAGCACAGATACGCAGTATTTT

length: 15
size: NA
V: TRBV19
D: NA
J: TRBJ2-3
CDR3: CASTDGGFGRDTQYF
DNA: TGTGCCAGTACCGATGGAGGGTTTGGCCGAGATACGCAGTATTTT

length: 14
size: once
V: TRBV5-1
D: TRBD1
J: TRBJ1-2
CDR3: CASSSLTGNYGYTF
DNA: TGCGCCAGCAGCTCATTGACAGGGAACTATGGCTACACCTTC

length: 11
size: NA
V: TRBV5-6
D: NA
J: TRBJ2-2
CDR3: CASTISGELFF
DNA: TGTGCCAGCACCATCTCCGGGGAGCTGTTTTTT

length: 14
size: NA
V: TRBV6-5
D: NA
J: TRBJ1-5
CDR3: CASSRRQGNQPQHF
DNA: TGTGCCAGCAGTCGCAGACAGGGCAATCAGCCCCAGCATTTT

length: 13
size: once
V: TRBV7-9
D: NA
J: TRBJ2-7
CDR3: CASSPLPGDEQYF
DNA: TGTGCCAGCAGCCCCCTCCCGGGGGACGAGCAGTACTTC

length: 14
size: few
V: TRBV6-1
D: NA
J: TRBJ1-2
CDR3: CASRNRDSNYGYTF
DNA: TGTGCCAGCAGGAACAGGGATTCTAACTATGGCTACACCTTC

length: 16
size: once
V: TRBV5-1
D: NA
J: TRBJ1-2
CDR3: CASSLNPGTDQYGYTF
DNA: TGCGCCAGCAGCTTAAATCCAGGAACCGATCAATATGGCTACACCTTC

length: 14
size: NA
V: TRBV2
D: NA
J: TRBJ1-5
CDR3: CASTPGYSILPQHF
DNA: TGTGCCAGCACGCCTGGGTATAGCATCCTGCCCCAGCATTTT

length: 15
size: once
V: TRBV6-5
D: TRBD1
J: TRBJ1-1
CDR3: CASSRQGRMNTEAFF
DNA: TGTGCCAGCAGCCGACAGGGTAGGATGAACACTGAAGCTTTCTTT

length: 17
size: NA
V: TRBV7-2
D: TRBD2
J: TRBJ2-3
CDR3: CASSLLGAGGSTDTQYF
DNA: TGTGCCAGCAGCTTACTCGGTGCGGGGGGCTCCACAGATACGCAGTATTTT

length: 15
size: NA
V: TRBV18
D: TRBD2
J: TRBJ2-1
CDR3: CASSLAGTTYNEQFF
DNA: TGTGCCAGCTCACTAGCGGGGACCACCTACAATGAGCAGTTCTTC

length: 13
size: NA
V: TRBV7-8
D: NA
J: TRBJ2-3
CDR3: CASSFGGTDTQYF
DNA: TGTGCCAGCAGCTTCGGCGGGACAGATACGCAGTATTTT